The clone carrying this T cell receptor (beta chain) was seen more than once but under ten times. Its specificity is not known. Constant-segment-primed 5'RACE gave TCR alpha and TCR beta cDNA libraries with sample barcodes and UMIs. TCRdb independently ran MiXCR on the 5' RACE reads; one entry per CDR3 protein. The data contain about 470,000 distinct CDR3 sequences, 20% to 30% of them singletons. These data are taken from a study of T-cell memory formation after mild COVID-19. Overall study: TCR clusters were mostly donor specific. Study-wide results and limits: A balance of CD4 and CD8 characterized clones contracting day 15 to 85, whereas later expanders leaned CD4+.

This CDR3 is 17 amino acids long. Trimming at V came to 6 bases and at J to 6 bases, leaving 11 bases not matched to a gene. Germline values: CDR1 MNHEY, CDR2 SVGEGT. The material sequenced was PBMCs or a T cell subset sorted from them (not recorded which). The chain uses TRBV6-2 or TRBV6-3 and TRBJ2-1, with TRBD2 matching 13 bases. The TCR was taken from an adult woman who had mild COVID-19 (a few samples of this study predate the infection). Cell type and time point are not known. Here the CDR3 reads CASSRGTSGTRVNEQFF. CDR3 nucleotide sequence: TGTGCCAGCAGCCGGGGGACTAGCGGGACGCGAGTCAATGAGCAGTTCTTC.